The 23 T cell receptor beta chains below were found in one sample sequenced in a study of blood T cell repertoires in COVID-19. The table came from immunoSEQ multiplex PCR; TCRdb's copy has only in-frame clones and leaves some out. The sample holds about 310,000 clones, over 75% seen once. Material for sequencing was peripheral blood. These receptors originate from a woman in her forties or fifties who had recovered from COVID-19.

The V gene is TRBV5-6, the J gene TRBJ2-7; 7 bases fit TRBD2. Looked up from germline, CDR1 is SGHDT and CDR2 is YYEEEE. The CDR3 spans 15 residues. V shed 0 bases and J 0 bases; nucleotides not matched to a gene: 3. The CDR3 coding sequence is TGTGCCAGCAGCTTGGACGGGAGGAACTCCTACGAGCAGTACTTC. It encodes CASSLDGRNSYEQYF.

The rearrangement uses TRBV5-8 and TRBJ1-1; 9 bases align to TRBD1. The CDR3 has 16 amino acids. The trim removed 3 bases at V and 3 bases at J, leaving 9 bases unmatched. CDR1 and CDR2 (germline): SGHTS, YDEGEE. The CDR3 coding sequence is TGTGCCAGCAGCTGGGACAGGGCGTATGGTGACACTGAAGCTTTCTTT. Its translation: CASSWDRAYGDTEAFF.

The V gene is TRBV3-1 (or the pseudogene TRBV3-2), the J gene TRBJ2-3; D gene unclear. CDR3 length: 15 amino acids. Germline-derived CDR1 and CDR2 are LGHDT and YNNKEL (reference sequence). V lost 3 bases to trimming and J lost 4 bases, with 14 bases between them. This CDR3 reads CASSQFLSGSDTQYF. In nucleotides, the CDR3 is TGTGCCAGCAGCCAGTTCCTTTCCGGTTCAGATACGCAGTATTTT.

The chain links TRBV10-3 to TRBJ1-2; D uncertain. Germline CDR1 and CDR2: ENHRY and SYGVKD. The V and J ends lost 10 bases and 4 bases respectively, with 13 bases between them. CDR3 size: 12 residues. CDR3 loop: CATGAAPYGYTF. DNA of the CDR3: TGTGCCACCGGAGCGGCCCCCTATGGCTACACCTTC.

V and J are TRBV5-1 and TRBJ2-5; D gene ambiguous. Germline V gives CDR1 SGHRS, CDR2 YFSETQ. The V end was cut by 1 base, the J end by 5 bases, with 6 bases between. CDR3 length: 12 residues. CDR3 protein: CASSLNMETQYF. DNA of the CDR3: TGCGCCAGCAGCTTGAATATGGAGACCCAGTACTTC.

The rearrangement uses TRBV6-1 and TRBJ2-7; 7 bases line up with TRBD2. With 3 bases clipped from V and 7 bases from J, the junction kept 18 bases outside the gene matches. CDR1 and CDR2 from the germline V gene are MNHNS and SASEGT. The CDR3 runs 17 residues. The CDR3 region has the DNA TGTGCCAGCAGTGAGGGAGCGGGAAAACGGTACGTTATGGAGCAGTACTTC. Translation gives CASSEGAGKRYVMEQYF.

The J gene is TRBJ1-6, the V gene TRBV2, with 10 bases matching TRBD1. V dropped 0 bases and J dropped 11; count of bases not matched to a gene: 19. The CDR3 spans 20 residues. In germline, CDR1 is SNHLY, CDR2 FYNNEI. The CDR3: CASSEAPRMWGTGVLAPLHF. In nucleotides, the CDR3 is TGTGCCAGCAGTGAAGCGCCTAGAATGTGGGGGACAGGGGTCTTAGCACCCCTCCACTTT.

The genes are TRBV5-4 and TRBJ2-5, with TRBD2 matching 9 bases. The CDR3 extends over 15 amino acids. Germline-derived CDR1 and CDR2 are SGHNT and YYREEE (reference sequence). Trimming cost V 0 bases and J 5 bases; bases outside gene matches: 5. CDR3: CASSLDSGSWETQYF. DNA of the CDR3: TGTGCCAGCAGCTTGGATAGCGGGAGTTGGGAGACCCAGTACTTC.

The V gene is TRBV7-9, the J gene TRBJ2-3; tentative D call: TRBD2 (5 bases). CDR3 size: 15 residues. Trimming removed 6 bases from V and 1 base from J, with 14 bases in between. CDR1 and CDR2 (germline): SEHNR, FQNEAQ (reference sequence). The DNA for the CDR3 is TGTGCCAGCAGTCTGGGAAGCGGAGGCACAGATACGCAGTATTTT. It translates to CASSLGSGGTDTQYF. Drawing the rest from reference TRBV7-9 and TRBJ2-3, the complete variable domain is DTGVSQNPRHKITKRGQNVTFRCDPISEHNRLYWYRQTLGQGPEFLTYFQNEAQLEKSRLLSDRFSAERPKGSFSTLEIQRTEQGDSAMYLCASSLGSGGTDTQYFGPGTRLTVL.

This chain uses TRBV11-2 with TRBJ1-1; TRBD1 matches at 7 bases. The V and J ends lost 3 bases and 3 bases, in that order; junction bases with no gene match: 7. The CDR3 contains 15 residues. Germline CDR1 reads SGHAT; CDR2 reads FQNNGV. The CDR3 DNA follows: TGTGCCAGCAGCTTTGTACAGGGGCGGGACACTGAAGCTTTCTTT. This translates into CASSFVQGRDTEAFF.

This sequence joins TRBV21-1 and TRBJ2-3; TRBD1, the D gene given by the table, was not confirmed from the DNA. TRBV21-1 is reported as a pseudogene. This CDR3 has 12 amino acids. The CDR3 region has the DNA TGTGCCAGAGGACAGGGAACAGATACGCAGTATTTT. As protein: CARGQGTDTQYF.

V usage is TRBV30 and J usage is TRBJ1-6; 7 nucleotides align to TRBD1. The germline CDR1 and CDR2 sequences are GTSNPN and SVGIG (reference sequence). The length of the CDR3 is 15 residues. The V gene end was trimmed by 4 bases and the J gene end by 9 bases; junction bases not matched to a gene: 12. The CDR3 here is CAWNPTTGTISPLHF. As DNA, the CDR3 is TGTGCCTGGAATCCAACGACAGGGACGATTTCACCCCTCCACTTT.

This rearrangement joins TRBV5-4 to TRBJ1-2; the D gene is possibly TRBD1 (6 bases). CDR1 SGHNT and CDR2 YYREEE come from the germline V gene (reference sequence). CDR3 length: 13 amino acids. Trimming took off 4 bases at V and 7 bases at J, with 14 bases between the two ends. CDR3 loop: CASSTTGRAGYTF. For the CDR3, the DNA is TGTGCCAGCAGCACAACAGGGAGAGCTGGCTACACCTTC.

The chain recombines TRBV28 with TRBJ2-2; D is possibly TRBD2 (6 bases). Germline CDR1 MDHEN, CDR2 SYDVKM. This CDR3 spans 16 amino acids. Trimming removed 3 bases at V and 2 bases at J, with 13 bases between. CDR3 region: CASSFYRDFNTGELFF. The CDR3 coding sequence is TGTGCCAGCAGTTTTTACCGGGACTTCAACACCGGGGAGCTGTTTTTT.

The chain couples TRBV9 to TRBJ2-3; 12 bases agree with TRBD2. Germline V lookup: CDR1 SGDLS, CDR2 YYNGEE. With 0 bases clipped from V and 5 bases from J, the junction kept 4 bases outside the gene matches. The CDR3 extends over 16 amino acids. DNA for the CDR3: TGTGCCAGCAGCGTAGGGCTAGCGGGGGGGGAAGATACGCAGTATTTT. Its translation is CASSVGLAGGEDTQYF. Supplemented by reference TRBV9 and TRBJ2-3, the full variable domain reads DSGVTQTPKHLITATGQRVTLRCSPRSGDLSVYWYQQSLDQGLQFLIQYYNGEERAKGNILERFSAQQFPDLHSELNLSSLELGDSALYFCASSVGLAGGEDTQYFGPGTRLTVL.

This chain uses TRBV4-2 with TRBJ2-7, with 10 bases identical to TRBD2. With V trimmed by 0 bases and J by 6 bases, 5 bases remained unmatched. The CDR3 sequence is 15 residues long. Germline CDR1 reads LGHNA; CDR2 reads YNFKEQ. In DNA form, the CDR3 reads TGTGCCAGCAGCCAAGATCTAGCGGGAGTAGTCGAGCAGTACTTC. Translated, it gives CASSQDLAGVVEQYF.

The rearrangement links TRBV6-6 to TRBJ2-5, with D tentatively TRBD2 (6 bases). This CDR3 contains 14 residues. V lost 6 bases to trimming and J lost 3 bases, with 14 bases between them. Germline lookup yields CDR1 MNHNY and CDR2 SVGAGI (reference sequence). The CDR3, as DNA: TGTGCCAGCAGCCAGGAGGGAGGCGAAGAGACCCAGTACTTC. It translates to CASSQEGGEETQYF.

This rearrangement joins TRBV5-8 to TRBJ2-1, with 7 bases that match TRBD1. Looked up from germline, CDR1 is SGHTS and CDR2 is YDEGEE. Trimming at V came to 4 bases and at J to 9 bases, leaving 16 bases not matched to a gene. The CDR3 loop spans 16 amino acids. CDR3 bases: TGTGCCAGCAGCCCCGGGACAGTAAAGGTCGTGGGTGAGCAGTTCTTC. It is translated as CASSPGTVKVVGEQFF.

This clone was observed a few times. The chain employs TRBV4-3 and TRBJ2-3; 9 bases fit TRBD2. The CDR3 extends over 16 amino acids. Unmatched junction bases numbered 7, after V lost 0 bases and J lost 6 bases. The germline CDR1 and CDR2 sequences are LGHNA and YSLEER. CDR3 region: CASSQDLAGPGDTQYF. As DNA, the CDR3 is TGCGCCAGCAGCCAAGATCTAGCGGGGCCCGGGGATACGCAGTATTTT.

This sequence joins TRBV30 and TRBJ1-2; D remains ambiguous. Germline V lookup: CDR1 GTSNPN, CDR2 SVGIG (reference sequence). The CDR3 runs to 13 residues. V lost 0 bases to trimming and J lost 3 bases, with 8 bases between them. CDR3 protein: CAWSVTPDYGYTF. The CDR3 region has the DNA TGTGCCTGGAGTGTAACACCAGACTATGGCTACACCTTC.

The chain combines TRBV28 with TRBJ1-2; a possible D gene is TRBD1 (6 bases). Per the germline V gene, CDR1 is MDHEN and CDR2 is SYDVKM. Trimming shortened V by 3 bases and J by 4 bases, and 18 bases separated the two germline ends. The CDR3 consists of 16 residues. CDR3 protein: CASSFWTEARIYGYTF. In nucleotides, the CDR3 is TGTGCCAGCAGTTTTTGGACAGAGGCCCGTATCTATGGCTACACCTTC.

This chain joins TRBV5-1 and TRBJ1-6; D ambiguous. V was clipped by 0 bases and J by 7 bases, with 8 bases between them. Germline loops: CDR1 SGHRS, CDR2 YFSETQ. The CDR3 contains 14 residues. The CDR3 sequence: CASSLGAANSPLHF. In nucleotides, the CDR3 is TGCGCCAGCAGCTTGGGGGCAGCCAATTCACCCCTCCACTTT.

V is TRBV4-1 and J is TRBJ2-1; TRBD1 matches 7 bases. The CDR3 length is 16 residues. Germline V lookup: CDR1 MGHRA, CDR2 YSYEKL. With V trimmed by 2 bases and J by 5 bases, 9 bases remained unmatched. The CDR3 protein is CASSQPGTASHNEQFF. The CDR3 nucleotides read TGCGCCAGCAGCCAACCCGGGACAGCGTCCCACAATGAGCAGTTCTTC.